This T cell receptor (beta chain) was recovered during a study of CD8 T cells in Susac syndrome. Negative isolation yielded CD4+ and CD8+ T cells, and FACS enriched TEMRA cells. This clonotype was seen once. Losses at the gene ends were 8 bases for V and 5 bases for J; bases not matched to a gene: 3. This CDR3 region has 12 residues. Random hexamers primed reverse transcription of about 0.5 to 1 ug RNA. Across 54 Vbeta and 13 Jbeta, TCR beta CDR3 was amplified with immunoSEQ multiplex PCR. TCRdb re-analysed the immunoSEQ multiplex PCR reads in MiXCR, keeping a single row per CDR3 protein. The sample lists about 300,000 distinct CDR3 sequences; around nine tenths were seen once.

The sequenced sample was CD8+ T cells from PBMCs. This receptor was obtained from a human donor with multiple sclerosis. The chain uses TRBV12-3 or TRBV12-4 and TRBJ2-1, with TRBD1 matching over 7 bases. As DNA, the CDR3 is TGTGCCAGCCGTGGGACAGACAATGAGCAGTTCTTC. Amino acid sequence: CASRGTDNEQFF.